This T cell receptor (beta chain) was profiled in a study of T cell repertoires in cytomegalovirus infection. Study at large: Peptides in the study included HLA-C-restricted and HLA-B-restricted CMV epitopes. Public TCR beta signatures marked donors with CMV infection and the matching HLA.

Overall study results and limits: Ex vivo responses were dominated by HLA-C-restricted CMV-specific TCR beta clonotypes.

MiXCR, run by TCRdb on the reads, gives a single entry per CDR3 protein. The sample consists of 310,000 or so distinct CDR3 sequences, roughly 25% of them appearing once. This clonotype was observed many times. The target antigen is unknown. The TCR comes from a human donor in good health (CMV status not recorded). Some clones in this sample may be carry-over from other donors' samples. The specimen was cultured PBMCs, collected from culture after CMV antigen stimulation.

The CDR3 loop reads CASSPTSGKNIQYF. DNA of the CDR3: TGTGCCAGCAGTCCAACTAGCGGCAAAAACATTCAGTACTTC. The chain uses TRBV7-2 and TRBJ2-4; TRBD2 agrees at 8 bases. There are 14 residues in the CDR3. CDR1 and CDR2 from the germline V gene are SGHTA and FQGNSA. V lost 6 bases, J lost 3 bases, and 4 bases stayed unmatched.